Given below is one TCR beta chain in context. Antigen unknown. These data come from a study of shared clonotypes between healthy human individuals. Overall study findings and caveats: On the whole, naive subsets had larger estimated richness than memory subsets had.

The CDR3 spans 14 residues. CDR1 is SGHAT and CDR2 is FQDESV in the germline V gene (reference sequence). Trimming left V 3 bases short and J 1 base short, with 9 bases between. Assay used: immunoSEQ multiplex PCR; TCRdb lists only in-frame clones, some missing. The sample includes about a million clones, approximately 80% of them seen just once. V is TRBV11-1 and J is TRBJ2-5; possibly TRBD1 for D (6 bases). This sequence originates from a man aged 18 to 29 in good health. Some clones in this sample may be carry-over from other donors' samples. The sample comprised memory CD4+ T cells from PBMCs. Documented subset: CD45RA-negative fraction. CDR3 DNA sequence: TGTGCCAGCAGCTTGGTCAGGGGCCAAGAGACCCAGTACTTC. This gives the protein CASSLVRGQETQYF.